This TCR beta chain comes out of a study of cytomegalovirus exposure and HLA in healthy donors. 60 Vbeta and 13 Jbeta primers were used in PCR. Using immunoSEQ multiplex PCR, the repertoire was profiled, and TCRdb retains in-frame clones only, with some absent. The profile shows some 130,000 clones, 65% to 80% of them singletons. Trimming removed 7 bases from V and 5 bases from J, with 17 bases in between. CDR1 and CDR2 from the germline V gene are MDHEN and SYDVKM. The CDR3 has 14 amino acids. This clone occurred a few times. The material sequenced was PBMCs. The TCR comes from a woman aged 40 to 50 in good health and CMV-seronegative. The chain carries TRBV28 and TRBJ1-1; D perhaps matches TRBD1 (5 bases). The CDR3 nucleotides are TGTGCCAGCACTCCCTGGGGGGGAGGGACTGAAGCTTTCTTT. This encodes CASTPWGGGTEAFF.